This T cell receptor (beta chain) was found in a study of T cells in Graves' hyperthyroidism and ophthalmopathy. Study conclusions and caveats: A model of 13 V-J pairs discriminated ophthalmopathy from stable hyperthyroidism. Model predictions of ophthalmopathy came a median approximately 6.8 months before onset. The blood repertoire included most of the expanded thyroid clonotypes above 0.001.

Researchers amplified the TCR beta CDR3 regions from RNA transcripts. The TCR CDR3 first-round RT-PCR relied on the HTBI primer set. TCRdb reanalysed the multiplex PCR reads using MiXCR and keeps one entry per CDR3 protein. The sample has a few hundred thousand distinct CDR3 sequences; around 50% are singletons. Those patients with uncontrolled infection, other autoimmune disease, pregnancy or lactation were excluded. Looked up from germline, CDR1 is ENHRY and CDR2 is SYGVKD. There are 17 residues in the CDR3. J lost 7 bases, V lost 0 bases, and 13 bases had no gene match. For this clonotype: Its cognate antigen is unknown.

Sequencing was carried out using peripheral blood or thyroid tissue (not recorded which). This TCR was recovered from an adult woman with Graves' disease, either hyperthyroidism or ophthalmopathy (not recorded which). The chain is built from TRBV10-3 and TRBJ1-1; 8 bases match TRBD1. The CDR3, as DNA: TGTGCCATCAGTGAGTCGAGGACCAGGGGGCGTAAACTTGAAGCTTTCTTT. Translation gives CAISESRTRGRKLEAFF.